A single T cell receptor (beta chain) is shown here with its context. Its target is not known. The sample belongs to a study of cytomegalovirus exposure and HLA in healthy donors. Across the study: It was reported in a later analysis that the 95 to 150 validation repertoires used the same platform as the 666 first-cohort repertoires. Study-level points and caveats: Associated with cytomegalovirus, according to the listing, were about 160 TCR beta chains. Published work reported that the classifier diagnosed cytomegalovirus status with high specificity and sensitivity. Most sequenced TCRs were rare (though some public TCRs occurred in many donors).

CDR3 length equals 13 residues. V lost 5 bases, J lost 4 bases, and 0 bases stayed unmatched. The germline V gene encodes CDR1 LNHDA and CDR2 SQIVND (reference sequence). Profiled with immunoSEQ multiplex PCR; TCRdb holds only in-frame clones, not every one. The table shows tens of thousands of clones, with approximately 91% occurring only once. Source material: PBMCs. The sequence was obtained from a man in his thirties or forties in good health and CMV-seronegative. This chain links TRBV19 with TRBJ2-3, with TRBD1 matching over 10 bases. This chain's CDR3 is CASSGQGADTQYF. The CDR3 coding sequence is TGTGCCAGTAGTGGACAGGGGGCAGATACGCAGTATTTT.